Given below is one T cell receptor (beta chain) in context. Its ends do not fully match the called genes, so a read error is possible. The data stem from a study of tumor and adjacent non-tumor tissue in lung cancer. Study background: Aged about 31 to 76 years, patients included fewer than 11 men and roughly five women with stage I to III disease.

The CDR3 contains 15 residues. No cell sorting was done before RNA was extracted from the tissue. This non-tumor lung sample came from over 3 cm beyond the tumor edge. Between August and November 2014, newly diagnosed, chemotherapy-naive lung cancer patients underwent thoracic surgery in China. The library came from three nested PCR rounds adapted from ARM-PCR protocols. Each CDR3 protein gets one entry after TCRdb re-called the multiplex PCR reads with MiXCR. The sample lists some 100,000 distinct CDR3 sequences; approximately 60% were seen once. Input material: distant non-tumor lung tissue. The chain carries TRBV12-3 or TRBV12-4 and TRBJ1-5; D ambiguous. The clonotype comes from a man younger than 40 with non-small cell lung cancer. The CDR3 bases are TGTACCAGCAGTGCTTTTGGGGTTGGCAATCAGCCACAGCATTTT. This codes for CTSSAFGVGNQPQHF.